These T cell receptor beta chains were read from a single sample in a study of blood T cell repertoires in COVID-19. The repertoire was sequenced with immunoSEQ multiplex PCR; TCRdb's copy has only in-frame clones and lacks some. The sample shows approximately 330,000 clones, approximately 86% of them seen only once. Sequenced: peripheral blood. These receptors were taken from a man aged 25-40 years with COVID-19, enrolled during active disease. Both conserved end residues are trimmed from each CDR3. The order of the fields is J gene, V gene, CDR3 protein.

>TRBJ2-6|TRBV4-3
ASSQVWRKDSGANVLT
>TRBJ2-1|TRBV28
ASLGLANEQF
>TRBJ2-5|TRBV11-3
ASSLGGGPSKETQY
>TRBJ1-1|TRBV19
ASSASLTGGAEVTEAF
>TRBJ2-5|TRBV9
ASSVGDRDQETQY
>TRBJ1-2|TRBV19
ASGERGSRYT
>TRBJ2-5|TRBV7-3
ASSLRGPLETQY
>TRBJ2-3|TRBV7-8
ASSLSRDTQY
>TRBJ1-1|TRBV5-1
ASSSGQGSKTEAF
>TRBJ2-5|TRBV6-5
ASSYSQGLGQTQY
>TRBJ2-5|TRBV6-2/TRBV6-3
ASSYGPGWVKETQY
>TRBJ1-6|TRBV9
ASSAEGGAMRLNSPLH
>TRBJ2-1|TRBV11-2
ASSSPSERSVYNEQF
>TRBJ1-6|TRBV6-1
ASSDQTGASPLH
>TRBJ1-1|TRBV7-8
ASSGEVGGIGNTEAF
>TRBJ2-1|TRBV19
ASSIDRDNYNEQF
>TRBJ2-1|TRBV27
ASSLSWAFSLYEQF
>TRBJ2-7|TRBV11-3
ASSSRRGSDEQY
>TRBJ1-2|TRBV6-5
ASSDRTGVYGYT
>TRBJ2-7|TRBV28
ASSPAGLAGVSEQY
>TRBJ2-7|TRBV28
ASSGGLSYEQY
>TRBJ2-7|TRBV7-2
ASSFRTSGNPEQY
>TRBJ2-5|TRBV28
ASSPGGLAGGETQY
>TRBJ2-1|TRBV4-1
ASSPPRTSTYNEQF
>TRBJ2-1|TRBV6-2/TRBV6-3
ASSLAQGAGDEQF
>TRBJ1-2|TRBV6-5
ASAQNEGYYGYT
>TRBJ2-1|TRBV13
ASSLGGAFNEQF
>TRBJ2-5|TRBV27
ASSQTGQDQETQY
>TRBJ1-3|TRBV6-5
ASSRGTGSGNTIY
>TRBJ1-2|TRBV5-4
ASSLERVGYT
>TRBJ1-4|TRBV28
ASSAQGVGRLF
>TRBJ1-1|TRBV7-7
ASSRYRNTEAF
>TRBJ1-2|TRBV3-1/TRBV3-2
ASSLLGGEGYT
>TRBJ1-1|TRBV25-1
ASSESVRGIAPGAF
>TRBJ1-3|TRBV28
ASSFVSGGSGNTIY
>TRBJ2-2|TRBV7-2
ASSLGAGTAGGTGELF
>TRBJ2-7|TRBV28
ASSSQGTLQYEQY
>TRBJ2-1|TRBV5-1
ARRLAGGPGAGGGAYNEQF
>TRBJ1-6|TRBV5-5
ASSLHFSAGGSPLH
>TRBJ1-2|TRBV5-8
ASSLVGGAHYGYT
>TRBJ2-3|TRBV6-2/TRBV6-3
ASSYSPSGSTDTQY
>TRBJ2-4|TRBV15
ATSRDWTSGGIAKNIQY
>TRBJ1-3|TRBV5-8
ASSYNWTPSGNTIY
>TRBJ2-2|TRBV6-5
ASSLPSGGGGELF
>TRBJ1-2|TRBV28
ASSSEGAPNYGYT
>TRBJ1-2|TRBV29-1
SVGSNYGYT
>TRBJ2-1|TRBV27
ASSVLAGGYNEQF
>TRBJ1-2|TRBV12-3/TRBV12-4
ASSFTGPYGYT
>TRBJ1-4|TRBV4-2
ASSQGAGRGNEKLF
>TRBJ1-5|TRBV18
ASSPDREQPQH
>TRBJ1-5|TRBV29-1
SAETGGNQPQH